This record covers a single TCR beta chain. Germline V lookup: CDR1 SGHNT, CDR2 YYREEE (reference sequence). The V end lost 5 bases, the J end lost 3 bases, and 11 bases lay between the germline ends. CDR3 length equals 13 residues. Generated by immunoSEQ multiplex PCR, the TCRdb table keeps only in-frame clones and is missing some. Here the sample spans around 290,000 clones, 88% being singletons. The data belong to a study of blood T cell repertoires in COVID-19. Membership in each cohort depended on participant-reported clinical history. The specimen was PBMCs or T cells enriched from blood (not recorded which). The chain couples TRBV5-4 to TRBJ1-2; unclear D gene. The TCR comes from a woman under 40 who had recovered from COVID-19. The CDR3 loop is CASRGSQHYGYTF. The CDR3 DNA reads TGTGCCAGCAGGGGCTCACAGCACTATGGCTACACCTTC.